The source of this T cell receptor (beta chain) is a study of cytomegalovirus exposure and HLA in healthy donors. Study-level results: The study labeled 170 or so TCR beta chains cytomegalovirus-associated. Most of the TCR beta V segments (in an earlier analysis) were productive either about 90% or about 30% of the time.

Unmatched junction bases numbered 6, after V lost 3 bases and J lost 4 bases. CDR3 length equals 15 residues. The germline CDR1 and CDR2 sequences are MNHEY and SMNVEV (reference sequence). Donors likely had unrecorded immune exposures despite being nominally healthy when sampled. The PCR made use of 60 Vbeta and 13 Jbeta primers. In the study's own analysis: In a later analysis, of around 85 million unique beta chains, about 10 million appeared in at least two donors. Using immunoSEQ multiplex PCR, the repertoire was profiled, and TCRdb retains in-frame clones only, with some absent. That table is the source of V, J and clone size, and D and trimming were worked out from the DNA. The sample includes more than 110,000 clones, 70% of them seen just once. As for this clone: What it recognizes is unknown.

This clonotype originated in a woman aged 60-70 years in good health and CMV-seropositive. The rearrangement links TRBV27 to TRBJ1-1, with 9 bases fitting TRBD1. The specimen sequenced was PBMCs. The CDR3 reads CASSFATGGSTEAFF. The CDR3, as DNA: TGTGCCAGCAGTTTCGCGACAGGGGGAAGCACTGAAGCTTTCTTT.